These T cell receptor beta chains were read from a single sample in a study of early T cells in non-severe SARS-CoV-2 infection. TCRdb independently ran MiXCR on the 5' RACE reads; one entry per CDR3 protein. The sample has approximately 35,000 distinct CDR3 sequences; about 5% are singletons. The sequenced material came from whole blood. The receptors derive from an adult who was a healthcare worker with PCR-confirmed SARS-CoV-2 infection or an uninfected control (not recorded which). CDR3s include the opening cysteine and the closing phenylalanine or tryptophan. A D gene is named only where the DNA matches it firmly. Expanded clones are given a class, and other clones once, few, many or no size at all.

J,D,V,size,CDR3,DNA
TRBJ1-1,.,TRBV4-2,many,CASSLIGQPNEAFF,TGTGCCAGCAGCCTCATCGGACAGCCGAATGAAGCTTTCTTT
TRBJ1-2,.,TRBV20-1,many,CSARPPRGVDGYTF,TGCAGTGCTAGACCCCCGCGGGGGGTAGATGGCTACACCTTC
TRBJ2-1,.,TRBV5-8,.,CASSLRYEQFF,TGTGCCAGCAGCTTGCGGTATGAGCAGTTCTTC
TRBJ2-3,.,TRBV18,many,CASSPRDTQYF,TGTGCCAGCTCACCCAGAGATACGCAGTATTTT
TRBJ1-2,.,TRBV18,.,CASSVRDTIVDYGYTF,TGTGCCAGCTCCGTCCGGGACACAATCGTAGACTATGGCTACACCTTC
TRBJ2-7,.,TRBV28,.,CASSLSSYEQYF,TGTGCCAGCAGTTTATCCTCCTACGAGCAGTACTTC
TRBJ2-5,TRBD1,TRBV5-1,.,CASRLTGGEETQYF,TGCGCCAGCAGATTGACAGGGGGCGAAGAGACCCAGTACTTC
TRBJ2-1,TRBD1,TRBV11-2,many,CASSSLQGLMDEQFF,TGTGCCAGCAGCTCTTTACAGGGGCTTATGGATGAGCAGTTCTTC
TRBJ1-3,.,TRBV28,.,CASSPQSRNTIYF,TGTGCCAGCAGCCCCCAGTCCAGAAACACCATATATTTT
TRBJ1-2,.,TRBV12-3/TRBV12-4,many,CASLNSVGAWGTNYGYTF,TGTGCCAGCCTGAACTCCGTAGGGGCATGGGGAACTAACTATGGCTACACCTTC
TRBJ2-5,.,TRBV10-1,many,CASSDAGRGETQYF,TGCGCCAGCAGTGACGCAGGCCGCGGGGAGACCCAGTACTTC
TRBJ1-1,.,TRBV18,many,CASSPGNGLGDTEAFF,TGTGCCAGCTCACCGGGGAACGGGTTAGGAGACACTGAAGCTTTCTTT
TRBJ2-3,.,TRBV9,many,CASSVDSAGANTDTQYF,TGTGCCAGCAGCGTAGATTCCGCGGGGGCCAACACAGATACGCAGTATTTT
TRBJ1-2,.,TRBV7-9,many,CASSLAGASVYGYTF,TGTGCCAGCAGCTTAGCGGGGGCCAGCGTCTATGGCTACACCTTC
TRBJ2-1,TRBD1,TRBV20-1,many,CSARDQGTEYNEQFF,TGCAGTGCTAGAGATCAGGGGACAGAATACAATGAGCAGTTCTTC
TRBJ2-3,.,TRBV29-1,.,CSVAGPGGTDTQYF,TGCAGCGTGGCAGGGCCTGGGGGAACAGATACGCAGTATTTT
TRBJ1-1,.,TRBV29-1,many,CSVAYKSQNTEAFF,TGCAGCGTTGCCTACAAAAGTCAAAACACTGAAGCTTTCTTT
TRBJ2-2,.,TRBV4-1,medium-sized,CASSQALNTGELFF,TGTGCCAGCAGCCAAGCCCTGAACACCGGGGAGCTGTTTTTT
TRBJ1-2,TRBD1,TRBV28,many,CASGSRQGSYGYTF,TGTGCCAGCGGAAGTAGACAGGGGAGCTATGGCTACACCTTC
TRBJ1-1,TRBD1,TRBV12-3/TRBV12-4,many,CASSSWTRQGPRGNTEAFF,TGTGCCAGCAGTTCTTGGACCCGACAGGGGCCCAGGGGGAACACTGAAGCTTTCTTT
TRBJ2-7,.,TRBV20-1,many,CSALRPANSPYEQYF,TGCAGTGCTCTGAGACCGGCCAACTCACCCTACGAGCAGTACTTC
TRBJ2-1,.,TRBV7-2,few,CASSLVENEQFF,TGTGCCAGCAGCTTAGTCGAAAATGAGCAGTTCTTC
TRBJ1-2,.,TRBV19,.,CASSTWDLDLYGYTF,TGTGCCAGTAGTACTTGGGACCTAGACCTCTATGGCTACACCTTC
TRBJ2-7,TRBD1,TRBV6-5,many,CASSLTGNPYEQYF,TGTGCCAGCAGTTTGACAGGGAATCCCTACGAGCAGTACTTC
TRBJ1-1,.,TRBV9,many,CASSVAPDTEAFF,TGTGCCAGCAGCGTAGCCCCGGACACTGAAGCTTTCTTT
TRBJ1-2,TRBD1,TRBV6-5,few,CASSTPGQGSLHGYTF,TGTGCCAGCAGTACACCGGGACAGGGATCGTTGCATGGCTACACCTTC
TRBJ2-5,.,TRBV7-3,many,CASSLGPIGRGPYQETQYF,TGTGCCAGCAGCTTAGGCCCAATAGGGCGGGGGCCTTACCAAGAGACCCAGTACTTC
TRBJ1-6,.,TRBV20-1,many,CSATSTGGGNSPLHF,TGCAGTGCTACTTCGACGGGCGGCGGGAATTCACCCCTCCACTTT
TRBJ1-3,.,TRBV29-1,.,CSVEAGNTIYF,TGCAGCGTTGAAGCCGGAAACACCATATATTTT
TRBJ2-1,.,TRBV5-1,many,CASSLEDNREQFF,TGCGCCAGCAGCTTGGAGGATAATCGGGAGCAGTTCTTC
TRBJ2-3,.,TRBV4-1,few,CASSQILFRGSDTQYF,TGCGCCAGCAGCCAAATCCTCTTCCGGGGTTCAGATACGCAGTATTTT
TRBJ1-5,TRBD1,TRBV12-3/TRBV12-4,few,CASSSGQGSSQPQHF,TGTGCCAGCAGTTCTGGACAGGGGTCGTCACAGCCCCAGCATTTT
TRBJ1-1,TRBD1,TRBV10-1,many,CASSVNRGTEAFF,TGCGCCAGCAGTGTAAACAGGGGGACTGAAGCTTTCTTT
TRBJ1-1,.,TRBV6-2/TRBV6-3,.,CASSYSETALYTEAFF,TGTGCCAGCAGTTACTCGGAGACAGCTCTGTACACTGAAGCTTTCTTT
TRBJ2-1,.,TRBV10-1,few,CASSGGKTDPKF,TGCGCCAGCAGTGGGGGGAAGACCGACCCAAAATTC
TRBJ2-3,.,TRBV20-1,many,CSARDWGVTDTQYF,TGCAGTGCTAGAGATTGGGGGGTTACAGATACGCAGTATTTT
TRBJ2-5,.,TRBV28,many,CASASAGSFEAF,TGTGCCAGCGCGTCAGCTGGGTCCTTCGAGGCCTTC
TRBJ1-2,TRBD1,TRBV6-6,many,CASSLRQGGYGYTF,TGTGCCAGCAGTCTCAGACAGGGGGGCTATGGCTACACCTTC
TRBJ1-1,.,TRBV5-1,few,CASSLRGGTEAFF,TGCGCCAGCAGCTTGAGAGGGGGCACTGAAGCTTTCTTT
TRBJ2-7,TRBD2,TRBV6-2/TRBV6-3,many,CASNQERGAPLYEQYF,TGTGCCAGCAACCAGGAGCGGGGGGCCCCTCTCTACGAGCAGTACTTC
TRBJ1-1,.,TRBV13,many,CASSLGAGVTEAFF,TGTGCCAGCAGCTTAGGAGCAGGGGTCACTGAAGCTTTCTTT
TRBJ1-2,.,TRBV28,many,CASSLSGTRGYTF,TGTGCCAGCAGTTTATCCGGGACCCGCGGCTACACCTTC
TRBJ1-3,TRBD1,TRBV3-1,.,CASSLQTGRSGNTIYF,TGTGCCAGCAGCCTGCAGACAGGGCGCTCTGGAAACACCATATATTTT
TRBJ2-2,.,TRBV20-1,many,CSAREGGGTGELFF,TGCAGTGCTAGAGAGGGAGGTGGCACCGGGGAGCTGTTTTTT
TRBJ1-1,TRBD1,TRBV5-4,.,CASRGTGPLQNTEAFF,TGTGCCAGCAGGGGGACAGGGCCCCTCCAGAACACTGAAGCTTTCTTT
TRBJ1-1,.,TRBV4-3,many,CASSQDPTGKAFF,TGCGCCAGCAGCCAAGATCCTACAGGGAAAGCTTTCTTT
TRBJ2-1,TRBD1,TRBV18,few,CASSSGTGESSYNEQFF,TGTGCCAGCTCATCCGGGACAGGGGAGAGCTCCTACAATGAGCAGTTCTTC
TRBJ2-4,TRBD1,TRBV29-1,few,CSVGDSSLAKNIQYF,TGCAGCGTGGGGGACAGCAGCCTAGCCAAAAACATTCAGTACTTC
TRBJ2-5,TRBD2,TRBV6-6,many,CASSYSMPGLAGGRQETQYF,TGTGCCAGCAGTTACTCCATGCCGGGACTAGCGGGGGGGCGCCAAGAGACCCAGTACTTC
TRBJ2-7,.,TRBV5-6,few,CASSLFPGAAYEQYF,TGTGCCAGCAGCTTGTTCCCGGGTGCGGCCTACGAGCAGTACTTC
TRBJ1-3,TRBD1,TRBV7-2,many,CASSLDGTAANTIYF,TGTGCCAGCAGCTTAGACGGGACAGCGGCAAACACCATATATTTT
TRBJ1-3,TRBD1,TRBV20-1,few,CSAIGDRAERNTIYF,TGCAGTGCTATCGGGGACAGGGCGGAACGGAACACCATATATTTT
TRBJ2-1,TRBD2,TRBV29-1,many,CSVVPTTSGVVYNEQFF,TGCAGCGTTGTCCCCACTACTAGCGGCGTTGTCTACAATGAGCAGTTCTTC
TRBJ2-5,TRBD2,TRBV28,many,CASRGTNQETQYF,TGTGCCAGCAGGGGGACTAACCAAGAGACCCAGTACTTC